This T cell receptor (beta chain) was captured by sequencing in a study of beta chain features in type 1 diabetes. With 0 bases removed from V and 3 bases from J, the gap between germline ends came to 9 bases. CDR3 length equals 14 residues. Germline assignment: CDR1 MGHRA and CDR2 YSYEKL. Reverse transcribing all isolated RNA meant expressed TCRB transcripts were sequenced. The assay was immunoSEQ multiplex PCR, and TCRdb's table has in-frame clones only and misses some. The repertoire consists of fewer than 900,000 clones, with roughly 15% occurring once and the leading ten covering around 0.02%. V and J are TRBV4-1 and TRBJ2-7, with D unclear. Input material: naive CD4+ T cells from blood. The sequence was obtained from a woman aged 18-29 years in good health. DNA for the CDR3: TGCGCCAGCAGCCAAGATGGGCCCTTCTACGAGCAGTACTTC. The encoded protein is CASSQDGPFYEQYF.